The rows below give T cell receptor beta chains drawn from one sample of a study of OX40 agonist ivuxolimab in advanced cancers. The method was immunoSEQ multiplex PCR; TCRdb's version includes in-frame clones alone and lacks a portion of them. The profile shows some 43,000 clones, roughly 88% of them singletons. The sample here was CD4+ or CD8+ T cells sorted from blood, taken in a trial of the OX40 agonist ivuxolimab. Receptors originate from an adult with an advanced solid tumor such as melanoma, head and neck, liver or kidney cancer. Both conserved end residues are part of each CDR3. The order of the fields is CDR3 DNA, CDR3 protein, J gene, clone size, D gene, V gene. A D gene is named only where the DNA matches it firmly. A clone size is listed for some rows: how often the clone was seen (once, few, many), or a class if it is expanded.

TGTGCCAGCAGCTTAGGCCGAACAGGGGTCAGGATTGAAAAACTGTTTTTT,CASSLGRTGVRIEKLFF,TRBJ1-4,.,TRBD1,TRBV11-2
TGTGCCAGCAGCGTCCTAGCGGGAGTGGATGAGCAGTTCTTC,CASSVLAGVDEQFF,TRBJ2-1,.,TRBD2,TRBV9
TGTGCCAGCAGCCAACATCACACTGAAGCTTTCTTT,CASSQHHTEAFF,TRBJ1-1,.,.,TRBV7-9
TGTGCCAGCACCCGCGTCGGGGCATCGAGCTCGGGTGGCTACACCTTC,CASTRVGASSSGGYTF,TRBJ1-2,.,.,TRBV7-9
TGTGCCAGCAGCTTAGATGGGGAGCGCCGGGGGGCTTTCTTT,CASSLDGERRGAFF,TRBJ1-1,medium-sized,.,TRBV11-2
TGTGCCAGCTCACCATTCGGGGGGCCCACCTCCACCGGGGAGCTGTTTTTT,CASSPFGGPTSTGELFF,TRBJ2-2,.,.,TRBV18
TGTGCCAGTAGTGTGGACAGGGACGATGGCTACACCTTC,CASSVDRDDGYTF,TRBJ1-2,.,TRBD1,TRBV19
TGTGCCTGGAGAAGAGCCCGAGACAGGGCGGCCGGGGAGCTGTTTTTT,CAWRRARDRAAGELFF,TRBJ2-2,.,TRBD1,TRBV30
TGTGCCAGCAGCGTAGGGGTGGATTATAGCACAGATACGCAGTATTTT,CASSVGVDYSTDTQYF,TRBJ2-3,.,.,TRBV9
TGTGCCAGCAGCTTTACAGGGATCCAAGAGACCCAGTACTTC,CASSFTGIQETQYF,TRBJ2-5,.,.,TRBV11-2
TGTGCCAGCAGCAACCGACTAGTGGGCCAAGAGACCCAGTACTTC,CASSNRLVGQETQYF,TRBJ2-5,.,.,TRBV11-2
TGTGCCAGCAGCTCTTGGGAATACAGTTTCGGCGACTATGGCTACACCTTC,CASSSWEYSFGDYGYTF,TRBJ1-2,.,.,TRBV27
TGTGCCAGCAGTTTAGGGCCTCACTATGGCTACACCTTC,CASSLGPHYGYTF,TRBJ1-2,.,.,TRBV27
TGTGCCAGCAGCTCCCAGGGGTTAGCCCCATCTAGCACAGATACGCAGTATTTT,CASSSQGLAPSSTDTQYF,TRBJ2-3,.,.,TRBV7-2
TGTGCCAGCAGTCCCCAGACCCAAGGGCCTTCACCCCTCCACTTT,CASSPQTQGPSPLHF,TRBJ1-6,few,.,TRBV27
TGTGCCAGCAGCTCAAGACTAGCGGGGGGGCCCACAGATACGCAGTATTTT,CASSSRLAGGPTDTQYF,TRBJ2-3,.,TRBD2,TRBV7-2
TGTGCCAGCAGCCCCGAAGTAGGGCTCTACGAGCAGTACTTC,CASSPEVGLYEQYF,TRBJ2-7,.,.,TRBV7-9
TGCGCCAGCAGCTTTAGCGGGAGGGGGGGCAATGAGCAGTTCTTC,CASSFSGRGGNEQFF,TRBJ2-1,.,TRBD2,TRBV5-1
TGTGCCAGCAGCTTAGCGGGCTGGGCTAACTATGGCTACACCTTC,CASSLAGWANYGYTF,TRBJ1-2,.,.,TRBV7-9
TGTGCCAGCAGCTTTCGGAGCCGATCCAGGCCTGGAAACACCATATATTTT,CASSFRSRSRPGNTIYF,TRBJ1-3,once,.,TRBV5-6
TGTGCCAGTAAGGGACAGGGTTACTCACCCCTCCACTTT,CASKGQGYSPLHF,TRBJ1-6,.,TRBD1,TRBV19
TGCGCCAGCAGCTCCCTCGGTGGAGGGGGGGGGTCTACGAGTTTGGGGCAGTACTTC,CASSSLGGGGGSTSLGQYF,TRBJ2-7,.,.,TRBV5-1